Presented here are 31 T cell receptor beta chains from one specimen sequenced in a study of T-cell memory formation after mild COVID-19. TCRdb reprocessed the 5' RACE reads via MiXCR and lists one record per CDR3 protein. The sample lists some 120,000 distinct CDR3 sequences, roughly 6% seen once, with roughly 2% in the top ten. The specimen sequenced was PBMCs or a T cell subset sorted from them (not recorded which). The receptors derive from an adult woman who had mild COVID-19 (a few samples of this study predate the infection). Cell type and time point are not known.

This clonotype was seen at least ten times. The chain recombines TRBV5-1 with TRBJ2-5; TRBD1 matches 7 bases. The CDR3 is 13 amino acids. The germline gives CDR1 SGHRS, CDR2 YFSETQ. V lost 4 bases, J lost 5 bases, and 5 bases stayed unmatched. This chain's CDR3 is CASSLTGVETQYF. The DNA of the CDR3 is TGCGCCAGCAGCCTTACAGGGGTGGAGACCCAGTACTTC.

In its sample, this clonotype was seen many times. This rearrangement joins TRBV4-2 to TRBJ2-3; the match to TRBD2 covers 9 bases. This CDR3 is built from 14 residues. The V gene's germline CDR1 is LGHNA and CDR2 YNFKEQ. V was clipped by 6 bases and J by 6 bases; unmatched bases: 7. The CDR3, as DNA: TGTGCCAGCAGTCAGCGGGAGGTCTCTGATACGCAGTATTTT. It codes for CASSQREVSDTQYF.

This clonotype was picked up a small number of times. This sequence joins TRBV29-1 and TRBJ2-5; D is tentatively TRBD1 or TRBD2 (5 bases each). Germline V CDR1 and CDR2: SQVTM, ANQGSEA. Trimming left V 7 bases short and J 5 bases short, with 11 bases between. The CDR3 has 11 amino acids. CDR3 sequence (DNA): TGCAGCGAGGCGAGGGGTGAGACCCAGTACTTC. Its translation is CSEARGETQYF.

This rearrangement joins TRBV20-1 to TRBJ2-3; no clear D. With 3 bases removed from V and 0 bases from J, the gap between germline ends came to 10 bases. The CDR3 totals 14 residues. The germline CDR1 and CDR2 sequences are DFQATT and SNEGSKA (reference sequence). As DNA, the CDR3 is TGCAGTGCTAGTGGTGCGACTAGCACAGATACGCAGTATTTT. It encodes CSASGATSTDTQYF.

Ten or more counts support this clonotype. This rearrangement joins TRBV4-2 to TRBJ2-1, with 13 bases aligning to TRBD2. The CDR3 sequence is 15 residues long. Losses at the gene ends were 8 bases for V and 5 bases for J; bases not matched to a gene: 6. Germline V lookup: CDR1 LGHNA, CDR2 YNFKEQ. The CDR3 coding sequence is TGTGCCAGCTCCAGTGGGACTAGCGGGAACAATGAGCAGTTCTTC. Protein product: CASSSGTSGNNEQFF.

This clonotype was counted only a few times. V and J are TRBV12-3 or TRBV12-4 and TRBJ1-5; TRBD1 matches at 8 bases. The CDR3 has 14 residues. Trimming took 1 base from V and 5 from J; bases not matched to a gene: 1. CDR3 region: CASSLVRGHQPQHF. The CDR3 DNA sequence: TGTGCCAGCAGTTTAGTCAGGGGGCATCAGCCCCAGCATTTT.

In this sample, this clonotype turned up a few times. The chain uses TRBV20-1 and TRBJ1-5; D may be TRBD1 (5 bases). The CDR3 covers 16 residues. The V end lost 1 base, the J end lost 4 bases, and 17 bases lay between the germline ends. Germline CDR1 is DFQATT and CDR2 is SNEGSKA (reference sequence). CDR3 sequence: CSARVPRDGQNQPQHF. The CDR3 DNA is TGCAGTGCTAGAGTCCCGCGGGACGGCCAGAATCAGCCCCAGCATTTT.

This chain connects TRBV5-1 to TRBJ2-5; TRBD2 aligns across 7 bases. CDR1 is SGHRS, CDR2 YFSETQ, per germline. J was trimmed by 1 base and V by 0 bases; bases with no gene match: 3. CDR3 size: 15 residues. The CDR3 DNA reads as TGCGCCAGCAGCTTGGTTCCTAGCGGCCAAGAGACCCAGTACTTC. Encoded protein: CASSLVPSGQETQYF.

This clonotype was recorded many times. The chain combines TRBV27 with TRBJ2-3; 9 nucleotides align to TRBD2. The CDR3 extends over 16 amino acids. V lost 3 bases to trimming and J lost 5 bases; unmatched junction nucleotides: 9. From germline, CDR1 is MNHEY and CDR2 SMNVEV (reference sequence). CDR3 nucleotides: TGTGCCAGCAGTTTTTCGGGACTAGCCCTTGGAGATACGCAGTATTTT. Translation: CASSFSGLALGDTQYF.

This clonotype showed up many times. The gene calls are TRBV6-2 or TRBV6-3 and TRBJ1-1, with no clear D. The V gene's germline CDR1 is MNHEY and CDR2 SVGEGT. The CDR3 length is 17 residues. V lost 5 bases, J lost 2 bases, and 21 bases lay in between. CDR3 region: CASSAIVAGDRNTEAFF. The CDR3 DNA is TGTGCCAGCAGTGCCATTGTGGCGGGTGATAGAAACACTGAAGCTTTCTTT.

The CDR3 loop reads CASSRGLYEQYF. The CDR3 DNA is TGTGCCAGCAGCCGCGGGCTCTACGAGCAGTACTTC. The V call is TRBV5-5, the J call TRBJ2-7, with D possibly matching TRBD2 (5 bases). V dropped 4 bases and J dropped 3 bases, with 8 bases sitting between them. Germline V CDR1 and CDR2: SGHKS, YYEKEE (reference sequence). The CDR3 length is 12 residues.

This clonotype was seen a handful of times. The gene calls are TRBV7-2 and TRBJ2-1, with D unresolved. Trimming shortened V by 2 bases and J by 9 bases, and 14 bases separated the two germline ends. In germline, CDR1 is SGHTA, CDR2 FQGNSA. The CDR3 sequence is 14 residues long. In DNA, the CDR3 is TGTGCCAGCAGCTTAATGGGTAGTGTCATTGAGCAGTTCTTC. Its translation: CASSLMGSVIEQFF.

V and J are TRBV5-1 and TRBJ2-7; D is undetermined. Germline lookup yields CDR1 SGHRS and CDR2 YFSETQ. V lost 3 bases and J lost 3, with 10 bases in between. The CDR3 length is 13 residues. The CDR3 spells CASSSDPGYEQYF. As DNA, the CDR3 is TGCGCCAGCAGCTCAGACCCTGGCTACGAGCAGTACTTC.

This clonotype was counted a few times. V usage is TRBV18 and J usage is TRBJ1-1; D unresolved. CDR1 and CDR2 (germline): KGHSH, LQKENI. The CDR3 runs to 16 residues. Trimming pared 2 bases from V and 4 bases from J, leaving 17 bases between. This chain's CDR3 is CASSPNWAATGTEAFF. The CDR3 nucleotides are TGTGCCAGCTCACCAAATTGGGCGGCGACGGGCACTGAAGCTTTCTTT.

This clonotype was detected only a few times. The chain uses TRBV3-1 and TRBJ1-2, with 10 bases matching TRBD1. The ends lost 1 base at V and 8 bases at J; junction bases unmatched: 1. Germline loops: CDR1 LGHDT, CDR2 YNNKEL (reference sequence). The CDR3 loop spans 13 amino acids. As DNA, the CDR3 is TGTGCCAGCAGCCAAGGGGACAGGGGAGGCTACACCTTC. It specifies CASSQGDRGGYTF.

This clonotype was picked up many times. This chain connects TRBV7-9 to TRBJ2-5, with D perhaps being TRBD1 or TRBD2 (6 bases each). Germline V gene lookup returns CDR1 SEHNR and CDR2 FQNEAQ (reference sequence). The V gene lost 0 bases and the J gene lost 2 bases, with 10 bases spanning the gap. The CDR3 runs to 15 residues. CDR3 protein: CASSLARGQQETQYF. In DNA, the CDR3 is TGTGCCAGCAGCTTAGCCCGGGGGCAACAAGAGACCCAGTACTTC.

CDR3 in amino acids: CASSLAGTGNIQYF. The CDR3 nucleotides are TGCGCCAGCAGCTTAGCCGGGACAGGCAACATTCAGTACTTC. The chain recombines TRBV5-1 with TRBJ2-4, with 8 bases that match TRBD1. Germline trimming cut 2 bases from V and 7 bases from J; bases unmatched to any gene: 5. Per the germline V gene, CDR1 is SGHRS and CDR2 is YFSETQ. This CDR3 contains 14 residues.

This clonotype was detected many times. The rearrangement joins TRBV5-1 to TRBJ1-1, with D perhaps TRBD1 (5 bases). The V and J ends lost 3 bases and 7 bases respectively, with 7 bases between them. The length of the CDR3 is 11 residues. Germline V CDR1 and CDR2: SGHRS, YFSETQ. The CDR3 reads CASSWGGEAFF. CDR3 nucleotide sequence: TGCGCCAGCAGCTGGGGGGGTGAAGCTTTCTTT.

This clonotype turned up a few times. This sequence joins TRBV3-1 and TRBJ2-5; D remains ambiguous. The CDR3 runs 11 residues. Between the trimmed V and J ends, which lost 1 base and 13 bases, there was a span of 10 bases. Germline V gives CDR1 LGHDT, CDR2 YNNKEL (reference sequence). The CDR3 bases are TGTGCCAGCAGCCAAGGCCCCGCGCTGTACTTC. Protein sequence: CASSQGPALYF.

This clonotype was seen a handful of times. The chain carries TRBV6-5 and TRBJ2-7; D might be TRBD1 (6 bases). The CDR3 is 14 amino acids. Germline CDR1 MNHEY, CDR2 SVGAGI. V was shortened by 2 bases and J by 3 bases, with 11 bases between the two germline ends. CDR3 region: CASSYAIGGYEQYF. The CDR3, as DNA: TGTGCCAGCAGTTACGCGATAGGGGGCTACGAGCAGTACTTC.

This clonotype was picked up many times. The gene calls are TRBV7-2 and TRBJ2-1; D is tentatively TRBD1 or TRBD2 (5 bases each). The germline V gene has CDR1 SGHTA and CDR2 FQGNSA. V lost 6 bases, J lost 9 bases, and 9 bases lay in between. This CDR3 has 11 amino acids. The CDR3, as DNA: TGTGCCAGCAGTCCCGGGACTGAGCAGTTCTTC. Translation gives CASSPGTEQFF.

This clonotype has only a few counts. The chain carries TRBV20-1 and TRBJ2-3; D may be TRBD1 or TRBD2 (5 bases each). V dropped 5 bases and J dropped 1 base, with 16 bases sitting between them. Germline CDR1 DFQATT, CDR2 SNEGSKA (reference sequence). The CDR3 runs to 15 residues. DNA for the CDR3: TGCAGTGCTCCCTTCCCGGGACGAGGCACAGATACGCAGTATTTT. Its protein product is CSAPFPGRGTDTQYF.

This clonotype turned up a few times. V gene TRBV20-1 combines with J gene TRBJ2-7; 11 bases match TRBD1. The CDR3 sequence is 13 residues long. Germline assignment: CDR1 DFQATT and CDR2 SNEGSKA (reference sequence). Losses at the gene ends were 5 bases for V and 4 bases for J; bases not matched to a gene: 4. The CDR3 nucleotides read TGCAGTGCTCCCGGGACAGGGGGATACGAGCAGTACTTC. Protein product: CSAPGTGGYEQYF.

Many counts were recorded for this clonotype. For the CDR3, the DNA is TGTGCCAGCAGTTGGGGGGCGGGAGTTGCGAGAACCTACAATGAGCAGTTCTTC. Translating gives CASSWGAGVARTYNEQFF. The genes are TRBV12-3 or TRBV12-4 and TRBJ2-1; maybe TRBD2 (7 bases). This CDR3 has 18 residues. Trimming cost V 4 bases and J 2 bases, with 21 bases left between them.

This clonotype occurred a few times. The CDR3: CASSYRTSSSYNSPLHF. The CDR3 nucleotides read TGTGCCAGCAGTTACAGGACCTCAAGCTCCTATAATTCACCCCTCCACTTT. This chain uses TRBV6-5 with TRBJ1-6; D uncertain. The V gene lost 2 bases and the J gene lost 0 bases, with 11 bases spanning the gap. From germline, CDR1 is MNHEY and CDR2 SVGAGI. The CDR3 is made up of 17 amino acids.

The J gene is TRBJ2-7, the V gene TRBV12-3 or TRBV12-4, with 10 bases aligning to TRBD2. V dropped 3 bases and J dropped 4; count of bases not matched to a gene: 6. CDR3 length: 15 amino acids. The CDR3 loop is CASSFGAGGRYEQYF. CDR3 in DNA: TGTGCCAGCAGTTTTGGAGCGGGGGGGCGGTACGAGCAGTACTTC.

This clonotype was observed a few times. This rearrangement joins TRBV7-3 to TRBJ2-2; a possible D gene is TRBD2 (6 bases). CDR3 length: 16 amino acids. The V gene's germline CDR1 is SGHTA and CDR2 FQGTGA. V was cut by 5 bases and J by 1 base, with 14 bases left in between. In DNA form, the CDR3 reads TGTGCCAGCAGCCAATTCGGGACTGGGAACACCGGGGAGCTGTTTTTT. Protein product: CASSQFGTGNTGELFF. Together with reference TRBV7-3 and TRBJ2-2, the CDR3 gives the full variable domain: GAGVSQTPSNKVTEKGKYVELRCDPISGHTALYWYRQSLGQGPEFLIYFQGTGAADDSGLPNDRFFAVRPEGSVSTLKIQRTERGDSAVYLCASSQFGTGNTGELFFGEGSRLTVL.

This clonotype was counted ten times or more. The chain is built from TRBV5-1 and TRBJ2-3; possible D gene TRBD2, 6 bases. In germline, CDR1 is SGHRS, CDR2 YFSETQ. There are 15 residues in the CDR3. V was shortened by 4 bases and J by 4 bases, with 16 bases between the two germline ends. CDR3 sequence reads: CASSPQAGIADTQYF. Here the CDR3 DNA reads TGCGCCAGCAGCCCCCAGGCGGGGATCGCAGATACGCAGTATTTT.

The rearrangement uses TRBV18 and TRBJ1-2; unclear D gene. Looked up from germline, CDR1 is KGHSH and CDR2 is LQKENI. Trimming removed 6 bases at V and 1 base at J, with 27 bases between. This CDR3 comprises 19 residues. CDR3 sequence (DNA): TGTGCCAGCTCCCTCTCCGCGGGAACACTGACTGCGTTTAACTATGGCTACACCTTC. Its protein product is CASSLSAGTLTAFNYGYTF.

This clonotype was seen only once. The V gene is TRBV7-2, the J gene TRBJ1-2; D is undetermined. Per the germline V gene, CDR1 is SGHTA and CDR2 is FQGNSA. Trimming left V 0 bases short and J 3 bases short, with 8 bases between. The CDR3 loop spans 14 amino acids. The CDR3 sequence: CASSLAGAYYGYTF. For the CDR3, the DNA is TGTGCCAGCAGCTTAGCTGGCGCGTACTATGGCTACACCTTC.

This clonotype was seen more than once but under ten times. The rearrangement links TRBV7-9 to TRBJ1-3; weak D call: TRBD1 (5 bases). CDR1 and CDR2 from the germline V gene are SEHNR and FQNEAQ (reference sequence). This CDR3 has 15 residues. Trimming took off 1 base at V and 0 bases at J, with 7 bases between the two ends. CDR3 protein: CASSLEGLSGNTIYF. DNA of the CDR3: TGTGCCAGCAGCTTAGAGGGACTCTCTGGAAACACCATATATTTT.